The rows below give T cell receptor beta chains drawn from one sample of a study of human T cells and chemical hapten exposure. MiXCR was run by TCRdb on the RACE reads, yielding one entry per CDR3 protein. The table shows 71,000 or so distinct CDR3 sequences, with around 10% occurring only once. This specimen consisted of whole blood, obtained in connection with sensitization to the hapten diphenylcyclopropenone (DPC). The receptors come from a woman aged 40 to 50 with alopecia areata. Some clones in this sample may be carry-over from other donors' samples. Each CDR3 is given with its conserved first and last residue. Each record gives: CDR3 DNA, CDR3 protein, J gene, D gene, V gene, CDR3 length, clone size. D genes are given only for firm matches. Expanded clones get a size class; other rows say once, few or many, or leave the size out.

DNA: TGTGCCAGCAGCGCGAGACAGAAAGCTAACTATGGCTACACCTTC; CDR3: CASSARQKANYGYTF; J: TRBJ1-2; D: .; V: TRBV9; length: 15; size: many
DNA: TGTGCCAGCAGGCAGGGGGGAATCAACACCGGGGAGCTGTTTTTT; CDR3: CASRQGGINTGELFF; J: TRBJ2-2; D: .; V: TRBV6-2/TRBV6-3; length: 15; size: many
DNA: TGCGCCAGCAGCCAAGATACCTGGCGAGAACGCGGGGTCTTT; CDR3: CASSQDTWRERGVF; J: TRBJ1-1; D: .; V: TRBV4-3; length: 14; size: .
DNA: TGTGCCAGCAGTTACTCGCCGGGTCGGCCGCCTGAAGCTTTCTTT; CDR3: CASSYSPGRPPEAFF; J: TRBJ1-1; D: .; V: TRBV6-5; length: 15; size: .
DNA: TGCGCCAGCAGCCAAGATATTTGGACCCTCCTGCACACTGAAGCTTTCTTT; CDR3: CASSQDIWTLLHTEAFF; J: TRBJ1-1; D: .; V: TRBV4-3; length: 17; size: many
DNA: TGCAGTGTTGAAAGGGACAGGGGGATAAACGAGCAGTACTTC; CDR3: CSVERDRGINEQYF; J: TRBJ2-7; D: TRBD1; V: TRBV20-1; length: 14; size: few
DNA: TGTGCCAGCAGCTTTAACACCGGGGAGCTGTTTTTT; CDR3: CASSFNTGELFF; J: TRBJ2-2; D: .; V: TRBV7-9; length: 12; size: many
DNA: TGTGCCAGCAGTTCTCTGTACTCGGTTCAAGATACGCAGTATTTT; CDR3: CASSSLYSVQDTQYF; J: TRBJ2-3; D: .; V: TRBV12-3/TRBV12-4; length: 15; size: .
DNA: TGTGCCAGCAGCTTGTACAGGGGAAATCAGCCCCAGCATTTT; CDR3: CASSLYRGNQPQHF; J: TRBJ1-5; D: TRBD1; V: TRBV5-6; length: 14; size: .
DNA: TGTGCCAGCAGTTCCACGATCTACTACGAGCAGTACTTC; CDR3: CASSSTIYYEQYF; J: TRBJ2-7; D: .; V: TRBV28; length: 13; size: many
DNA: TGTGCCAGCAGCTTAGATGGAGATAACACTGAAGCTTTCTTT; CDR3: CASSLDGDNTEAFF; J: TRBJ1-1; D: .; V: TRBV7-8; length: 14; size: few
DNA: TGTGCCAGCAGCTTGGGATCAGGGGCCGACCTCAATTCACCCCTCCACTTT; CDR3: CASSLGSGADLNSPLHF; J: TRBJ1-6; D: .; V: TRBV7-9; length: 17; size: few
DNA: TGTGCCACCAGCAGCCACATGGACAGTGAGGGTAGCTATGGCTACACCTTC; CDR3: CATSSHMDSEGSYGYTF; J: TRBJ1-2; D: .; V: TRBV15; length: 17; size: .
DNA: TGTGCCAGCAGTTACTCGATTGGAAACACCATATATTTT; CDR3: CASSYSIGNTIYF; J: TRBJ1-3; D: .; V: TRBV6-5; length: 13; size: many
DNA: TGTGCCAGCTCACCCAACCGAGGGCTACCGGATGGCTACACCTTC; CDR3: CASSPNRGLPDGYTF; J: TRBJ1-2; D: .; V: TRBV18; length: 15; size: few
DNA: TGTGCCAGCCAGGGGCCTCCGAGGATGGAGACCCAGTACTTC; CDR3: CASQGPPRMETQYF; J: TRBJ2-5; D: .; V: TRBV7-9; length: 14; size: once
DNA: TGTGCCAGCTCACCACCGGGTCAAGGGAGCTCCTACGAGCAGTACTTC; CDR3: CASSPPGQGSSYEQYF; J: TRBJ2-7; D: .; V: TRBV18; length: 16; size: .
DNA: TGTGCCAGCAGTTTAGTCGGCAATCAGCCCCAGCATTTT; CDR3: CASSLVGNQPQHF; J: TRBJ1-5; D: .; V: TRBV12-3/TRBV12-4; length: 13; size: few
DNA: TGTGCCAGCAGCTTAGGCGTTTACGGCACTGAAGCTTTCTTT; CDR3: CASSLGVYGTEAFF; J: TRBJ1-1; D: .; V: TRBV7-8; length: 14; size: many
DNA: TGCAGTGCCCTGACTAGCGGGGGGTATTTCTCCTACGAGCAGTACTTC; CDR3: CSALTSGGYFSYEQYF; J: TRBJ2-7; D: TRBD2; V: TRBV20-1; length: 16; size: many
DNA: TGCGCCAGCAGCCAAGATCACAGGATGAACACTGAAGCTTTCTTT; CDR3: CASSQDHRMNTEAFF; J: TRBJ1-1; D: .; V: TRBV4-3; length: 15; size: many
DNA: TGTGCCAGCAGCTCTCCCCGCGACGGGGGCGAGGTGTACGGGGAGCTGTTTTTT; CDR3: CASSSPRDGGEVYGELFF; J: TRBJ2-2; D: .; V: TRBV11-2; length: 18; size: few
DNA: TGTGCCAGCAGCCCGAATCGGAGGGGATTTGGTGGAGATACGCAGTATTTT; CDR3: CASSPNRRGFGGDTQYF; J: TRBJ2-3; D: .; V: TRBV28; length: 17; size: many
DNA: TGTGCCAGCAGTTCGGGACAGATCCTCTCTGGAAACACCATATATTTT; CDR3: CASSSGQILSGNTIYF; J: TRBJ1-3; D: TRBD1; V: TRBV7-6; length: 16; size: many
DNA: TGTGCCAGCAGAGGACTAACGAAAAATGAGCAGTTCTTC; CDR3: CASRGLTKNEQFF; J: TRBJ2-1; D: .; V: TRBV7-2; length: 13; size: few
DNA: TGTGCCAGCAGCCTTCGTAGGGACACCGGGGAGCTGTTTTTT; CDR3: CASSLRRDTGELFF; J: TRBJ2-2; D: .; V: TRBV5-4; length: 14; size: many
DNA: TGTGCCAGCAGCTCACAGGGCCGAGGGGAGCTGTTTTTT; CDR3: CASSSQGRGELFF; J: TRBJ2-2; D: .; V: TRBV7-2; length: 13; size: many
DNA: TGTGCCATCAGTGTTAGGCAGGACCCGAACAATGAGCAGTTCTTC; CDR3: CAISVRQDPNNEQFF; J: TRBJ2-1; D: .; V: TRBV10-3; length: 15; size: many
DNA: TGCAGCGTCGCTACAAGGGACCGCCTGGACTACGAGCAGTACTTC; CDR3: CSVATRDRLDYEQYF; J: TRBJ2-7; D: .; V: TRBV29-1; length: 15; size: few
DNA: TGTGCCAGCAGCGTAACGGGGGTTGATGAGCAGTTCTTC; CDR3: CASSVTGVDEQFF; J: TRBJ2-1; D: .; V: TRBV9; length: 13; size: .
DNA: TGTGCCAGCAGCCAAACAGAGCGACAAGAGACCCAGTACTTC; CDR3: CASSQTERQETQYF; J: TRBJ2-5; D: .; V: TRBV6-5; length: 14; size: few
DNA: TGTGCCAGCAGAAACAGGGGGCACAGGGAGACCCAGTACTTC; CDR3: CASRNRGHRETQYF; J: TRBJ2-5; D: TRBD1; V: TRBV6-1; length: 14; size: .
DNA: TGTGCCAGCACCACTGGGGCGGGGGGGACAGATACGCAGTATTTT; CDR3: CASTTGAGGTDTQYF; J: TRBJ2-3; D: TRBD2; V: TRBV27; length: 15; size: .
DNA: TGCGCCAGTACCGAGAAGAATACAGGGGAAAATGAAAAACTGTTTTTT; CDR3: CASTEKNTGENEKLFF; J: TRBJ1-4; D: TRBD1; V: TRBV5-1; length: 16; size: .
DNA: TGTGCCAGCAGTCCCAATCTTAGGTTCTCCTCGTCCCGTCCATACAATGAGCAGTTCTTC; CDR3: CASSPNLRFSSSRPYNEQFF; J: TRBJ2-1; D: .; V: TRBV12-3/TRBV12-4; length: 20; size: many
DNA: TGTGCCAGCAGCCAGGGGCGGACAGGGTTGTATAGCAATCAGCCCCAGCATTTT; CDR3: CASSQGRTGLYSNQPQHF; J: TRBJ1-5; D: .; V: TRBV21-1; length: 18; size: .
DNA: TGTGCCAGCACCACGGGGCGCGCCCTAGGCTACACCTTC; CDR3: CASTTGRALGYTF; J: TRBJ1-2; D: .; V: TRBV6-5; length: 13; size: many
DNA: TGTGCCAGCTCACCTGAGGGAAACTTCAATCAGCCCCAGCATTTT; CDR3: CASSPEGNFNQPQHF; J: TRBJ1-5; D: .; V: TRBV18; length: 15; size: few
DNA: TGCAGTGCACTGGGTGCTCGGGAGACCCAGTACTTC; CDR3: CSALGARETQYF; J: TRBJ2-5; D: .; V: TRBV20-1; length: 12; size: many
DNA: TGTGCCAGCAACCGACAGGGCAGCAATGAGCAGTTCTTC; CDR3: CASNRQGSNEQFF; J: TRBJ2-1; D: TRBD1; V: TRBV28; length: 13; size: .
DNA: TGTGCCAGCAGTTCCCCGGGACACGAACGCACAGATACGCAGTATTTT; CDR3: CASSSPGHERTDTQYF; J: TRBJ2-3; D: .; V: TRBV12-3/TRBV12-4; length: 16; size: .
DNA: TGTGCCAGCAGTGGGGACAGGGTTGAACAGCCCCAGCATTTT; CDR3: CASSGDRVEQPQHF; J: TRBJ1-5; D: TRBD1; V: TRBV25-1; length: 14; size: few
DNA: TGTGCCAGCAGTTTCTATCAGGGGGCAAACACCGGGGAGCTGTTTTTT; CDR3: CASSFYQGANTGELFF; J: TRBJ2-2; D: TRBD1; V: TRBV27; length: 16; size: many
DNA: TGTGCCAGCAGTTTTGACCGACTCACCTTCCCAACAGATACGCAGTATTTT; CDR3: CASSFDRLTFPTDTQYF; J: TRBJ2-3; D: .; V: TRBV12-3/TRBV12-4; length: 17; size: .
DNA: TGCGCCAGCAGCCAAGATCCCCTAGCGGGGGGCACAGATACGCAGTATTTT; CDR3: CASSQDPLAGGTDTQYF; J: TRBJ2-3; D: TRBD2; V: TRBV4-1; length: 17; size: many
DNA: TGTGCCAGCAGCCAAGAGGATGGCGGGGAGCAGTACTTC; CDR3: CASSQEDGGEQYF; J: TRBJ2-7; D: .; V: TRBV4-2; length: 13; size: .
DNA: TGTGCCAGCAGTTACTCGACAGATGAGCAGTTCTTC; CDR3: CASSYSTDEQFF; J: TRBJ2-1; D: .; V: TRBV6-2/TRBV6-3; length: 12; size: many
DNA: TGTGCCAGTAGTATCCGGACAGGGATTAATGAAAAACTGTTTTTT; CDR3: CASSIRTGINEKLFF; J: TRBJ1-4; D: TRBD1; V: TRBV19; length: 15; size: many